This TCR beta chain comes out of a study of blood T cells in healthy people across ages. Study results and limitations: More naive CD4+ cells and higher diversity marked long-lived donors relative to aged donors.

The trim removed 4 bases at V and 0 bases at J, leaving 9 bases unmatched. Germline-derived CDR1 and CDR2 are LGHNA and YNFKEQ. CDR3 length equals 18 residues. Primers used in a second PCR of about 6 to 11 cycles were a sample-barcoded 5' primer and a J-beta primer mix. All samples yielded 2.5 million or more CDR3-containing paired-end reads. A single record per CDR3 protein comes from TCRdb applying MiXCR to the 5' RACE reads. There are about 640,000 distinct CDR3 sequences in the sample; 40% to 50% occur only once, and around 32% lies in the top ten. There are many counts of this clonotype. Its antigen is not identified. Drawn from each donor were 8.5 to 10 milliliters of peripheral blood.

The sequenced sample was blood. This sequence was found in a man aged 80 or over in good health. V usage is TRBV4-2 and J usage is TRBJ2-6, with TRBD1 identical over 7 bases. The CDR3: CASSPGTVNPSGANVLTF. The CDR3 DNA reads TGTGCCAGCAGCCCCGGGACAGTCAATCCCTCTGGGGCCAACGTCCTGACTTTC.